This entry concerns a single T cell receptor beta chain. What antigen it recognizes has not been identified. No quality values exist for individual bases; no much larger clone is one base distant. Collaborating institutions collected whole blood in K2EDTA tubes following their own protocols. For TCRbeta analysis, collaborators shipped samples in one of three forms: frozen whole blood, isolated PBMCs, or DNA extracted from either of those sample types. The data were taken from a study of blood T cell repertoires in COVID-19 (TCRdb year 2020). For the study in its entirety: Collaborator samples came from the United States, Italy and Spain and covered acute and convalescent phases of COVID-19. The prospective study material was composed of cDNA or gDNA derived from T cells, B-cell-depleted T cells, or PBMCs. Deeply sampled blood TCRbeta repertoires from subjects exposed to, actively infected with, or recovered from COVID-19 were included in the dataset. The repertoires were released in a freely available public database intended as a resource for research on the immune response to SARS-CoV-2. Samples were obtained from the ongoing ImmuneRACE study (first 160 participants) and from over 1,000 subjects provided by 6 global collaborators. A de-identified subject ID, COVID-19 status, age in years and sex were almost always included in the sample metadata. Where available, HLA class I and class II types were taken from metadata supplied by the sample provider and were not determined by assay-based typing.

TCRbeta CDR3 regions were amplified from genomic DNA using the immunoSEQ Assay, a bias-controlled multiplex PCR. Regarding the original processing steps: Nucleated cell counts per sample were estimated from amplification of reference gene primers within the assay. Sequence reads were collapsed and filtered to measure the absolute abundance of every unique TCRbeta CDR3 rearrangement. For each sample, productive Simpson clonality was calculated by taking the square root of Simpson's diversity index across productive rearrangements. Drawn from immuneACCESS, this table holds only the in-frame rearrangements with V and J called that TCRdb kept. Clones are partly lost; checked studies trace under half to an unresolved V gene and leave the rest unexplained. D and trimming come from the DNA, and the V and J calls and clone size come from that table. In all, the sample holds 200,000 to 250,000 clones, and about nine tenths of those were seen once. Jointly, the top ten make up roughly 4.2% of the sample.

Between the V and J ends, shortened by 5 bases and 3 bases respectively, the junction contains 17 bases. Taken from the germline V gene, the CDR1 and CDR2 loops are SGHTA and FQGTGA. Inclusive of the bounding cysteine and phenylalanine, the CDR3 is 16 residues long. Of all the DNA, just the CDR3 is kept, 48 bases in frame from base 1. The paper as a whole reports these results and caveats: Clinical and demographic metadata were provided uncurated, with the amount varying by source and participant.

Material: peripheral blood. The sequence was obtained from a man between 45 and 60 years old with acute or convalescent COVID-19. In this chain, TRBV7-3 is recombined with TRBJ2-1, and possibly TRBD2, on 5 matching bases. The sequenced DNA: TGTGCCAGCAGCCCGGCGGGTTCAGGAGTCTACAATGAGCAGTTCTTC. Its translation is CASSPAGSGVYNEQFF. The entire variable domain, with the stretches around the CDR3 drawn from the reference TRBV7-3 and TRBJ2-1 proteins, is GAGVSQTPSNKVTEKGKYVELRCDPISGHTALYWYRQSLGQGPEFLIYFQGTGAADDSGLPNDRFFAVRPEGSVSTLKIQRTERGDSAVYLCASSPAGSGVYNEQFFGPGTRLTVL.